This TCR beta chain was recovered during a study of blood T cell repertoires in COVID-19. Across the study: Samples representing acute and convalescent COVID-19 were sourced from the United States, Italy and Spain. Nucleic acid was either cDNA or gDNA, and it came from T cells, B-cell-depleted T cells, or PBMCs.

Original processing notes: Counts of nucleated cells, estimated from reference gene primer amplification, were obtained. This table comes from immunoSEQ multiplex PCR, and its TCRdb copy is limited to in-frame clones, with some not included. V, J and clone size derive from that table, while D and trimming were established from the DNA sequence. The profile shows some 220,000 clones, roughly nine tenths of them singletons. Donors were grouped by their self-reported clinical history. CDR3 length equals 17 residues. The TCR sequence derives from a woman younger than 30 in a cohort exposed to, infected with or recovered from COVID-19 (not recorded which). Sequencing used PBMCs or T cells enriched from blood (not recorded which). The rearrangement links TRBV21-1 to TRBJ2-3; no check of the table's D call, TRBD2, against the DNA was made. TRBV21-1 is tagged as a pseudogene. As DNA, the CDR3 is TGTGCCAGCAACCTGGAGAGGAGGGTTTTATGGGCAGATACGCAGTATTTT. Translation: CASNLERRVLWADTQYF.